This record concerns one TCR beta chain sequence. This specimen belongs to a study of blood T cell repertoires in COVID-19. About the research overall: T cells, B-cell-depleted T cells, or PBMCs supplied cDNA or gDNA.

The Seattle site enrolled patients during active infection and followed them longitudinally. The authors' processing: Estimation of nucleated cell counts relied on the amplification of reference gene primers. Sequencing was performed with immunoSEQ multiplex PCR; in TCRdb, only in-frame clones are kept and a portion is missing. V and J calls and clone size are copied from that table; D and trimming were computed from the DNA. The data contain some 99,000 clones, 80% to 90% of them singletons. The sample consisted of peripheral blood. This receptor was obtained from a human donor with COVID-19, enrolled during active disease. The donor label of this sample is uncertain.

CDR3 sequence reads: CASMALTGGSYEQYF. In DNA, the CDR3 is TGTGCCAGTATGGCCCTGACAGGGGGCAGTTACGAGCAGTACTTC. This chain connects TRBV19 to TRBJ2-7, with TRBD1 identical over 10 bases. The CDR3 spans 15 residues. The germline V gene has CDR1 LNHDA and CDR2 SQIVND (reference sequence). V was pared by 7 bases and J by 4 bases, with 10 bases of the junction left unmatched.